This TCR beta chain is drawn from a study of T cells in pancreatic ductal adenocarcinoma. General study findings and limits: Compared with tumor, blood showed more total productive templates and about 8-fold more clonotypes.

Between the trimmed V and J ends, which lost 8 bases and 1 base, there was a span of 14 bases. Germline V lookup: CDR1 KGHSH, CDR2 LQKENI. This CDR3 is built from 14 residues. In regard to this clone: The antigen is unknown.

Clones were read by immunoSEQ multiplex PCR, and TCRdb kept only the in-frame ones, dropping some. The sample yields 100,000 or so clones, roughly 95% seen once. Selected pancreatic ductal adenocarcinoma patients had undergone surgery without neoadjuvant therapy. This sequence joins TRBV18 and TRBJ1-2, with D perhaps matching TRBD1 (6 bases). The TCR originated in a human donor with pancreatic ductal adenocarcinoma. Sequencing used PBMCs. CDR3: CASGTGTDNYGYTF. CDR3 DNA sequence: TGTGCCAGCGGTACAGGGACGGATAACTATGGCTACACCTTC.